The next 6 T cell receptor beta chains were all read from a single sample in a study of T cell responses to AZD1222 COVID-19 vaccine. Produced via immunoSEQ multiplex PCR; TCRdb's table is partial and in-frame only. The sample records roughly 130,000 clones, approximately 90% being singletons. The material sequenced was peripheral blood, taken on day 0 of AZD1222 vaccination. The receptors originated from an adult in good health.

V is TRBV4-2 and J is TRBJ2-5; D perhaps matches TRBD2 (6 bases). CDR1 LGHNA and CDR2 YNFKEQ come from the germline V gene. CDR3 length equals 13 residues. V was clipped by 5 bases and J by 5 bases, with 12 bases between them. The CDR3 loop is CASSGRERETQYF. CDR3 bases: TGTGCCAGCAGCGGACGGGAGAGGGAGACCCAGTACTTC.

The chain uses TRBV12-3 or TRBV12-4 and TRBJ2-1; D gene ambiguous. Trimming took off 3 bases at V and 7 bases at J, with 10 bases between the two ends. This CDR3 spans 13 amino acids. For the CDR3, the DNA is TGTGCCAGCAGTTTGACGGCGTTAAATGAGCAGTTCTTC. Translation gives CASSLTALNEQFF.

The chain is built from TRBV19 and TRBJ1-4; a possible D gene is TRBD1 (5 bases). Trimming shortened V by 5 bases and J by 0 bases, and 19 bases separated the two germline ends. CDR3 length: 18 residues. From germline, CDR1 is LNHDA and CDR2 SQIVND (reference sequence). The CDR3 DNA sequence: TGTGCCAGTAGTGACCAGCCGGGACTTTACGCAACTAATGAAAAACTGTTTTTT. Translation gives CASSDQPGLYATNEKLFF.

The chain carries TRBV27 and TRBJ2-1; D unclear. Per germline, CDR1 MNHEY and CDR2 SMNVEV (reference sequence). The CDR3 extends over 14 amino acids. V was shortened by 3 bases and J by 5 bases, with 11 bases between the two germline ends. The CDR3 spells CASSLRTKNNEQFF. As DNA, the CDR3 is TGTGCCAGCAGTTTGAGGACGAAGAACAATGAGCAGTTCTTC.

In its sample, this clone was seen once. The chain recombines TRBV5-4 with TRBJ1-1, with 7 bases matching TRBD1. CDR3 length equals 15 residues. With 4 bases clipped from V and 3 bases from J, the junction kept 9 bases outside the gene matches. Germline CDR1 and CDR2: SGHNT and YYREEE (reference sequence). Here the CDR3 reads CASSRGDSWDTEAFF. The CDR3 DNA follows: TGTGCCAGCAGCCGGGGGGACAGCTGGGACACTGAAGCTTTCTTT. The full variable domain, its missing parts supplied by reference TRBV5-4 and TRBJ1-1, is ETGVTQSPTHLIKTRGQQVTLRCSSQSGHNTVSWYQQALGQGPQFIFQYYREEENGRGNFPPRFSGLQFPNYSSELNVNALELDDSALYLCASSRGDSWDTEAFFGQGTRLTVV.

This chain connects TRBV28 to TRBJ1-1; no clear D. Germline V gene data show CDR1 as MDHEN and CDR2 as SYDVKM. There are 13 residues in the CDR3. V was pared by 11 bases and J by 4 bases, with 17 bases between. The CDR3 nucleotides are TGTGCCTTAACTCCCGGGTGGGGCACTGAAGCTTTCTTT. This sequence encodes CALTPGWGTEAFF.